This T cell receptor (beta chain) was sequenced during a study of regulatory T cells in long-lasting Graves disease. Time point indicated: newly diagnosed GD, antithyroid drugs for less than 3 months. The TCR library was made from RNA extracted from PBMCs. Graves' disease diagnosis relied on American Thyroid Association guidelines. CDR1 and CDR2 (germline): LGHNT, FRNRAP. V shed 7 bases and J 7 bases; nucleotides not matched to a gene: 19. The CDR3 has 16 residues. Arm-PCR with iRepertoire HTBI primers amplified the CDR3 regions for these TCR beta libraries. TCRdb re-analysed the multiplex PCR reads in MiXCR, keeping a single row per CDR3 protein. This sample carries over 500,000 distinct CDR3 sequences, roughly 16% of them seen once, and the ten largest clones take more than 10%. Study observations and caveats: Favored gene segments in persistent disease were TRBV28, TRBJ1-2 and TRBJ2-5. Among the persistent patients, 2,500 to 3,500 public clonotypes were shared, more than the approximately 1,000 shared among new patients.

Comments on this clonotype: Antigen: not known. A read error is possible here, since a much larger clone lies one base away.

This same sample was also part of a study on T cells in Graves' hyperthyroidism and ophthalmopathy. Per that study: Newly diagnosed hyperthyroidism patients aged 18 to 65 years had disease lasting under 2 months.

Specimen: peripheral blood mononuclear cells (PBMCs), collected at new diagnosis, from a patient treated with antithyroid drugs. V gene TRBV12-5 combines with J gene TRBJ2-7, with 7 bases aligning to TRBD2. This sequence was found in a man between 18 and 35 years old with Graves disease. The CDR3 spells CASADGASGNLNEQYF. Written as DNA, the CDR3 is TGTGCTAGTGCCGATGGGGCCAGCGGGAATCTCAATGAGCAGTACTTC.